What follows describes a single T cell receptor beta chain. Antigen unknown. With the Oncomine TCR Beta short-read assay, DNA from cultured CD4+ T cells was sequenced. From the PCR reads, TCRdb called clonotypes with MiXCR, one entry per CDR3 protein. The sample carries some 7,000 distinct CDR3 sequences, about 30% recorded once. This specimen belongs to a study of vaccination and CD4 T cells after COVID-19. The sample's treatment: roughly nine-day PBMC culture with coronavirus spike peptide pools or control peptides (ViraFEST assay). The unexposed donor's CD4+ T cells were collected before the COVID-19 pandemic (2011-2018). Negative-selection isolation of CD4+ T cells was performed after 10 days of culture. This CDR3 region has 15 residues. After removal of 5 bases from V and 6 bases from J, the junction contained 6 bases not matched to a gene.

Sequencing used CD4+ T cells from blood, cultured in vitro. This TCR came from a human donor in good health. V is TRBV12-3 or TRBV12-4 and J is TRBJ2-2, with 10 bases that match TRBD1. CDR3 sequence: CASSRGQGISGELFF. The CDR3 bases are TGTGCCAGCAGTCGGGGACAGGGGATCTCCGGGGAGCTGTTTTTT.